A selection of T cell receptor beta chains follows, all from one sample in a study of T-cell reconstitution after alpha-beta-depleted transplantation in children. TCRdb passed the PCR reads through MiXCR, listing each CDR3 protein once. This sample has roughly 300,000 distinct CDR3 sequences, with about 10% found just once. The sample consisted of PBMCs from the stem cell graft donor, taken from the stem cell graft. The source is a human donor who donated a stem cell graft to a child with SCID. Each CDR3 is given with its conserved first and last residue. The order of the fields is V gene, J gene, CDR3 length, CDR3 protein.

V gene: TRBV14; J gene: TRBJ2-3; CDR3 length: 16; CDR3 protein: CASSQLGAVGIDTQYF
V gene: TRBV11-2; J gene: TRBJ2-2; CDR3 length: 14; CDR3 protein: CASSLEVASGELFF
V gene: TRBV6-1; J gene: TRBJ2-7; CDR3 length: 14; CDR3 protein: CASRRTPESYEQYF
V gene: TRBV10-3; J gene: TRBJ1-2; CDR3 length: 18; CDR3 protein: CAISAYGRDVEINYGYTF
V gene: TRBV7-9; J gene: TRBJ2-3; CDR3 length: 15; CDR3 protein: CASSLGGTETDKQYF
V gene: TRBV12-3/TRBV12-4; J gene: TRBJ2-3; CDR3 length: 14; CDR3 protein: CASSFTGEADTQYF
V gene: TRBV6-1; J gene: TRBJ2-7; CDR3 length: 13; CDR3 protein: CASSPHTGGEQYF
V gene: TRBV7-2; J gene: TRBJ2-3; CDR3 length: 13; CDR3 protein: CASSPGPAGTQYF
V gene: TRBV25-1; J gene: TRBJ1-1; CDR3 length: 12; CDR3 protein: CASREGVGQAFF
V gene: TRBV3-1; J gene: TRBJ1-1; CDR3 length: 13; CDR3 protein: CASSQMGSTEAFF
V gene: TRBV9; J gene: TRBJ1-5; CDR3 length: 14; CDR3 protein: CASSVGGSNQPQHF
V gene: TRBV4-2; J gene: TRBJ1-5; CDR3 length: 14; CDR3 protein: CASSQYLWGQPQHF
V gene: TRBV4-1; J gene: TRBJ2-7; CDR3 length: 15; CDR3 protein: CASSPVTSGGYEQYF
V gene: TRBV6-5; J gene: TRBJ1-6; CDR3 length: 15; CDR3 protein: CASRPIGTGDSPLHF
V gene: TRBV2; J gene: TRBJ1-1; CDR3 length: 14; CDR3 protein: CASSPSGGKGRAFF
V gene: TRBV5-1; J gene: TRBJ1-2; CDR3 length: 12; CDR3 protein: CASSLAGEGYTF
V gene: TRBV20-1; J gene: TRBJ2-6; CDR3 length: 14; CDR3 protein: CSARGGTGANVLTF
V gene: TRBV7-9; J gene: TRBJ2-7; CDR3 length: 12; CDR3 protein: CASSLPGNEQYF
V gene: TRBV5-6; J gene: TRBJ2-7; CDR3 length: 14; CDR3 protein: CASSPGPGSTEQYF
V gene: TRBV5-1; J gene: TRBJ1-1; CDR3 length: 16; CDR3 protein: CASSYRRGGENTEAFF
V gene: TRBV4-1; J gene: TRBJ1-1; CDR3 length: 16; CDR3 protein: CASSQEAQGPNTEAFF
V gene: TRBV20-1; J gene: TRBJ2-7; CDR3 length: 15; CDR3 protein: CSARDPAGLAYEQYF
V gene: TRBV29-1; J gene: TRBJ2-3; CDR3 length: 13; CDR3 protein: CSVEEQGADTQYF
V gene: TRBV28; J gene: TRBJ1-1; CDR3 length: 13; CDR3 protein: CASGGTMNTEAFF
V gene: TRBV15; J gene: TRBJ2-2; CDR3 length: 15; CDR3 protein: CATSRDRGITGELFF
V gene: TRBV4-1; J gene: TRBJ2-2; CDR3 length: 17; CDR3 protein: CASSQESSGGALDELFF
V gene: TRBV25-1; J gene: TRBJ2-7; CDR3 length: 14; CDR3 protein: CASSEHGDAYEQYF
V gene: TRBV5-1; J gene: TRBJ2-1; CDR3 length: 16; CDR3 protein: CASSLDGGGGGNEQFF
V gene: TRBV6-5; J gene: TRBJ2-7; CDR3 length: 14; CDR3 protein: CASSYSEGRGEQYF
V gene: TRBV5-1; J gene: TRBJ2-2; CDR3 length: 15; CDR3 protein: CASSLSVSGTGELFF
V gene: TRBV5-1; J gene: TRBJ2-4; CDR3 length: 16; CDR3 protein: CASSLYGRGAKNIQYF
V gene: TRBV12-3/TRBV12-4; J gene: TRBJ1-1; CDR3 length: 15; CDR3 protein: CASSGLESGRSEAFF
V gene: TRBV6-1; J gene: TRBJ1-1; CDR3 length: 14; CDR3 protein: CASSLEPWNTEAFF
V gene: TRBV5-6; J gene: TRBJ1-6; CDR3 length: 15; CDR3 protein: CASSPGRTGYSPLHF
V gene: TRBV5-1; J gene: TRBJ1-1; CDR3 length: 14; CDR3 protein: CASSLGTTGPEAFF
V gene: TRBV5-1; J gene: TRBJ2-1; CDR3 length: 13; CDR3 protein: CASSLAGGVEQFF
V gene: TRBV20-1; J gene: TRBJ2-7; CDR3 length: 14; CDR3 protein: CSARWQPNSYEQYF
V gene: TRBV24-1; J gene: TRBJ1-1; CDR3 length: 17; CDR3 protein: CATSDRNPTGTNTEAFF
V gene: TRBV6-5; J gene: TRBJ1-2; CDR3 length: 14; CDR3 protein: CASSYGQVSYGYTF
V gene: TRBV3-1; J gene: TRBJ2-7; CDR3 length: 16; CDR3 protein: CASSQETLAGAWEQYF
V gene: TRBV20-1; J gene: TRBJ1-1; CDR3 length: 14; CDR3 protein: CSARELGQGFEAFF
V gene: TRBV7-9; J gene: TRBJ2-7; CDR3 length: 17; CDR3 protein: CASSPKIGPDRTYEQYF
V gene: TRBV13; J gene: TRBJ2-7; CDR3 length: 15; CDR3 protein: CASSSVWGGEREQYF
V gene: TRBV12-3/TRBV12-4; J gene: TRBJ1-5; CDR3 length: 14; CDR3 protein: CASSTHGGNQPQHF
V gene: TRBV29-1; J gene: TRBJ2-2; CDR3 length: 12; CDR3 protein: CSVEMDTGELFF
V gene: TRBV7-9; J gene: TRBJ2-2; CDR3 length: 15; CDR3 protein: CASSMTSGNTGELFF
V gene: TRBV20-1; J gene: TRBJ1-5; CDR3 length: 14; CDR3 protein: CSARAEDSNQPQHF
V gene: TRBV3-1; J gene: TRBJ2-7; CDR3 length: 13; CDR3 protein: CASSLRGAGEQYF
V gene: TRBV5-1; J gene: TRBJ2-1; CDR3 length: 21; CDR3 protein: CASSLPPLAGGSMSSYNEQFF
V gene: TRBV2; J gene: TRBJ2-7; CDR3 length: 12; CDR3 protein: CASSVGLDEQYF
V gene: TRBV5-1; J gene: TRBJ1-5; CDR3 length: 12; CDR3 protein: CASSLEGQPQHF
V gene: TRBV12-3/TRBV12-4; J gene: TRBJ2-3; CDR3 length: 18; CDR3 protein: CASSKRTGTETSTDTQYF
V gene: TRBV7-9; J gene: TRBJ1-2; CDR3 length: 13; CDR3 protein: CASSLEPSGGYTF
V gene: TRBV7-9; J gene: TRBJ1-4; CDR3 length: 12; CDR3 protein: CASSLEAEKLFF
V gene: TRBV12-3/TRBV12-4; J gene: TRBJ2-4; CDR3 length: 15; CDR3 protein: CASSFREVAKNIQYF